These 7 T cell receptor beta chains share one sample of origin, sequenced in a study of blood T cell repertoires in COVID-19 (dated by TCRdb to about 2020). Library generation was performed with the immunoSEQ multiplex PCR assay. What TCRdb holds here is the immuneACCESS table cut down to in-frame rearrangements. Part of the clones is not present; checked against another copy, under half of the missing clones reflect an unresolved V gene, and the others are unexplained. For this sample there are about 170,000 clones; approximately 89% appear just once. The biggest ten clones account for about 0.77% of the sample. The sequenced sample consisted of PBMCs or T cells enriched from blood (not recorded which). The source is a woman aged 18-30 years who had recovered from COVID-19.

The V and J genes are TRBV7-6 and TRBJ2-5; D is unresolved. Germline lookup yields CDR1 SGHVS and CDR2 FNYEAQ. V lost 6 bases, J lost 5 bases, and 4 bases lay in between. The CDR3 loop spans 10 amino acids. For the CDR3, the DNA is TGTGCCAGCAGTCGGGAGACCCAGTACTTC. Protein sequence: CASSRETQYF.

The sample holds one count of this clone. The limits of the CDR3 on the DNA are not certain, so only TCRdb's listed CDR3 is given. The V gene is TRBV29-1, the J gene TRBJ2-1; TRBD1 was called by the table and not checked on the DNA. From its first to its last residue, the CDR3 has 12 amino acids. Germline values: CDR1 SQVTM, CDR2 ANQGSEA. The chain's CDR3 is CSVAEGTGNLFF.

DNA of the CDR3: TGTGCCAGCAGTTTTTTTCGAGCAGGGGGACCAAGTCAGCCCCAGCATTTT. Its protein product is CASSFFRAGGPSQPQHF. V and J are TRBV27 and TRBJ1-5; 7 bases map to TRBD1. Germline trimming cut 3 bases from V and 6 bases from J; bases unmatched to any gene: 14. The CDR3 is 17 amino acids. CDR1 and CDR2 from the germline V gene are MNHEY and SMNVEV (reference sequence).

The rearrangement uses TRBV7-9 and TRBJ1-4; D might be TRBD1 (5 bases). The CDR3 loop spans 15 amino acids. Trimming shortened V by 5 bases and J by 4 bases, and 14 bases separated the two germline ends. Germline values: CDR1 SEHNR, CDR2 FQNEAQ (reference sequence). The CDR3 loop is CASSRKRGYNEKLFF. In DNA form, the CDR3 reads TGTGCCAGCAGCAGAAAGCGGGGGTATAATGAAAAACTGTTTTTT.

The chain links TRBV5-1 to TRBJ2-4; 8 bases match TRBD1. In germline, CDR1 is SGHRS, CDR2 YFSETQ. This CDR3 has 14 amino acids. Trimming took 0 bases from V and 10 from J; bases not matched to a gene: 6. Written as DNA, the CDR3 is TGCGCCAGCAGCTTGGGGGACAGGACATTTATTCAGTACTTC. Translation: CASSLGDRTFIQYF. The whole variable domain, remainder taken from reference TRBV5-1 and TRBJ2-4, is KAGVTQTPRYLIKTRGQQVTLSCSPISGHRSVSWYQQTPGQGLQFLFEYFSETQRNKGNFPGRFSGRQFSNSRSEMNVSTLELGDSALYLCASSLGDRTFIQYFGAGTRLSVL.

The V call is TRBV4-2, the J call TRBJ1-5, with D possibly matching TRBD1 (5 bases). The CDR3 has 14 residues. Deletions cut 1 base from V and 6 bases from J, with 10 bases between. CDR1 and CDR2 from the germline V gene are LGHNA and YNFKEQ. The CDR3 nucleotides read TGTGCCAGCAGCCAAGTTAGGGGATCTCAGCCCCAGCATTTT. As protein: CASSQVRGSQPQHF.

This chain connects TRBV27 to TRBJ2-5; D is unresolved. Trimming stripped 3 bases from V and 0 bases from J, with 5 bases between. CDR1 is MNHEY and CDR2 is SMNVEV in the germline V gene (reference sequence). The CDR3 runs 13 residues. CDR3 nucleotide sequence: TGTGCCAGCAGTTTGGCAGACCAAGAGACCCAGTACTTC. It yields the protein CASSLADQETQYF.